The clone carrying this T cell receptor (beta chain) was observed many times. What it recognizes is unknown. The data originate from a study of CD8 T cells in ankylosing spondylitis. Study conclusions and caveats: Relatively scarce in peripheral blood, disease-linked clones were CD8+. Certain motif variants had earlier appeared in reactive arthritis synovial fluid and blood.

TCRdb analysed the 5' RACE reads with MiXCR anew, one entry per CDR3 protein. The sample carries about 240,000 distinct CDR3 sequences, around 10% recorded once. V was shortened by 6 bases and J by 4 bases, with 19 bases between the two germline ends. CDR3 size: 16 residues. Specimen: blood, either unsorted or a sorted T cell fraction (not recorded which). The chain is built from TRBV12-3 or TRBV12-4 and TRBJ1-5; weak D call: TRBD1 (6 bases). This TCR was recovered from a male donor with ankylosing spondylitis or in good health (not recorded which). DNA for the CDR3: TGTGCCAGCAGGCCACAAGGGGGGGGACCAAATCAGCCCCAGCATTTT. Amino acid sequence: CASRPQGGGPNQPQHF.